What follows is one TCR beta chain and its context. Germline values: CDR1 GTSNPN, CDR2 SVGIG (reference sequence). This CDR3 is 12 amino acids long. V trimming: 1 base; J trimming: 3 bases; junction bases outside the gene matches: 0. The sample is drawn from a study of blood T cell repertoires in COVID-19. The overall study: COVID-19 samples, acute and convalescent, were from the United States, Italy and Spain. Nucleic acid was either cDNA or gDNA, and it came from T cells, B-cell-depleted T cells, or PBMCs.

Original methodology: Amplification of reference gene primers was used by the study to estimate nucleated cell counts. Some clones are missing from TCRdb's copy, which holds only in-frame ones; the method was immunoSEQ multiplex PCR. V, J and clone size derive from that table, while D and trimming were established from the DNA sequence. In the table there are just under 250,000 clones, 75% to 90% of which are singletons. The receptor was derived from a woman under 40 who had recovered from COVID-19. The genes are TRBV30 and TRBJ2-7; 7 bases agree with TRBD1. The sequenced material came from peripheral blood. The CDR3 region has the DNA TGTGCCTGGAGTGGACAGGGCTACGAGCAGTACTTC. Translated: CAWSGQGYEQYF. Combining the CDR3 with reference TRBV30 and TRBJ2-7 gives the whole variable domain SQTIHQWPATLVQPVGSPLSLECTVEGTSNPNLYWYRQAAGRGLQLLFYSVGIGQISSEVPQNLSASRPQDRQFILSSKKLLLSDSGFYLCAWSGQGYEQYFGPGTRLTVT.